Described below is a single T cell receptor (beta chain) sequence and its context. Its target antigen remains unknown. Per-nucleotide qualities are absent, and no much larger clonotype sits a single base away. This sample's time point label indicates: pretreatment peripheral blood. The cohort comprised about 30 patients with locally advanced or metastatic urothelial carcinoma treated at Memorial Sloan Kettering on a trial protocol. Peripheral blood mononuclear cells were collected from each patient pretreatment and during treatment, giving between 1 and 8 total time points per patient. The Qiagen DNeasy Blood extraction kit was used to purify genomic DNA from total PBMCs and tumor samples. Collected pretreatment and during treatment, PBMCs were isolated and stored as previously described. To estimate absolute template abundance from read counts, synthetic TCR analog templates were spiked into each PCR. The immunoSEQ assay was used to amplify TCRbeta CDR3 regions from genomic DNA with bias-controlled V and J gene primers. Sequencing of rearranged TCRbeta segments was done at approximately 20X coverage. The published analysis was carried out like this. Clustering was used to correct sequencing errors, and CDR3s were annotated against IMGT to assign V, D and J genes. Only productive TCRbeta rearrangements were used in downstream analyses, excluding out-of-frame or stop-codon sequences. Clonality was computed as one minus Shannon entropy normalized by the log of the number of unique productive sequences. Fisher's exact test with Benjamini-Hochberg correction, using a cutoff of adjusted p below 0.01, was how clones that differed between time points or between blood and tumor were identified. What TCRdb holds here is the immuneACCESS table cut down to in-frame rearrangements. Part of the clones is not present; checked against another copy, under half of the missing clones reflect an unresolved V gene, and the others are unexplained. The DNA was the basis for D and trimming; V, J and clone size are from that table. For this sample the table gives 70,000 to 85,000 clones, of which roughly 90% were detected only once. The top ten hold approximately 5% of the sample.

The source of the sample is a study of PD-L1 blockade in urothelial cancer (dated by TCRdb to between 2016 and 2019). Turning to the overall study: Therapy was started in about 2014 for all patients, and atezolizumab 1,200 mg was administered intravenously every 3 weeks. Twenty-five of 29 patients were identified as males with urothelial cancer of bladder origin, and a prior smoking history was reported by 18 of 29 patients. An ECOG performance status of 0 or 1 was recorded for the patients, and 0 to 3 prior chemotherapy regimens had been received by the patients. Blood samples were analyzed at 3 weeks after treatment start (second dose) and at 6 weeks after treatment start. Blood samples gave median yields of about 150,000 T cells and 82,636 unique TCRs, along with a median clonality of approximately 0.08. The study, an exploratory multi-omic analysis, examined somatic, immune and clinical correlates of response to PD-L1 blockade with atezolizumab in urothelial cancer. TCR sequencing covered pretreatment tumor samples and matched, serially collected peripheral blood taken before and after atezolizumab treatment. Durable clinical benefit meant progression-free survival longer than 6 months, and TCR features were also tested against progression-free and overall survival. In the same patients, pretreatment tumors underwent whole exome sequencing and RNA sequencing in addition to TCR sequencing. Durable clinical benefit was achieved by nine patients and was not achieved by 20 patients. Twenty-nine patients had pretreatment blood TCR-seq, about 25 had at least one posttreatment blood collection, and about 25 had tumor TCR-seq.

Beyond this particular receptor, the publication reports: Greater expansion of tumor-associated TCR clones in peripheral blood 3 weeks after the start of treatment was observed in patients with durable benefit (n ≈ 24, p = 0.022). A pretreatment peripheral blood TCR clonality below the median was linked to improved progression-free and overall survival. Because of the small sample size (n ≈ 30) and the many exploratory analyses performed, the results are intended to be regarded as hypothesis-generating.

After removal of 10 bases from V and 1 base from J, the junction retains 3 bases not matched to a gene. CDR1 and CDR2 were assigned from the germline V gene as ENHRY and SYGVKD. The CDR3 numbers 12 residues from cysteine through phenylalanine. Only the CDR3 DNA stays, 36 bases, in frame from base 1. The sample in question was PBMCs, obtained around atezolizumab (anti-PD-L1) treatment. The sequence links TRBV10-3 to TRBJ1-2; TRBD1 lines up with 7 middle nucleotides. The source of this sequence is a man between 70 and 80 years old with urothelial cancer. The nucleotide sequence is given as TGTGCCAGCTGGGACAGTAACTATGGCTACACCTTC. This yields the protein CASWDSNYGYTF.